One and the same sample provided the 11 T cell receptor beta chains below, sequenced in a study of control samples from healthy donors and cancer patients (dated by TCRdb to the early 2020s). The protocol used for the library was the immunoSEQ multiplex PCR assay. As stored in TCRdb, this immuneACCESS dataset retains in-frame rearrangements with V and J assigned. A fraction of the clones does not appear; measured against another copy, unresolved V genes explain less than half of the discrepancy, and the remainder lacks a known reason. The sample table shows more than 50,000 clones, and 90% are seen once. The ten most abundant clones make up 0.95% to 1.5% of the sample. Sequences were obtained from PBMCs. The receptor source for this set is a woman between 50 and 59 years old with colorectal cancer.

This chain links TRBV19 with TRBJ1-1, with D tentatively TRBD1 (5 bases). Trimming removed 5 bases at V and 1 base at J, with 8 bases between. CDR3 length: 13 amino acids. Germline CDR1 LNHDA, CDR2 SQIVND (reference sequence). The CDR3 sequence is CASSGTANTEAFF. The DNA of the CDR3 is TGTGCCAGTAGTGGGACGGCGAACACTGAAGCTTTCTTT.

This rearrangement joins TRBV28 to TRBJ2-5, with D perhaps TRBD1 (6 bases). This CDR3 comprises 17 residues. CDR1 and CDR2 (germline): MDHEN, SYDVKM. The V end lost 5 bases, the J end lost 4 bases, and 23 bases lay between the germline ends. The CDR3 sequence is CASSPQISPTRGETQYF. The DNA of the CDR3 is TGTGCCAGCAGTCCTCAGATCTCCCCCACCAGGGGAGAGACCCAGTACTTC.

The chain carries TRBV9 and TRBJ2-7; D uncertain. The CDR3 runs to 14 residues. In germline, CDR1 is SGDLS, CDR2 YYNGEE. Trimming pared 0 bases from V and 7 bases from J, leaving 14 bases between. This CDR3 is CASSVGDRVGEQYF. The CDR3 nucleotides read TGTGCCAGCAGCGTAGGTGACCGAGTTGGGGAGCAGTACTTC.

This clone was picked up one time. The chain combines TRBV5-1 with TRBJ1-4, with D uncertain. Germline CDR1 is SGHRS and CDR2 is YFSETQ. The V and J ends lost 0 bases and 0 bases respectively, with 9 bases between them. CDR3 size: 16 residues. Written as DNA, the CDR3 is TGCGCCAGCAGCTTGGGTGGACGGACAACTAATGAAAAACTGTTTTTT. Translating gives CASSLGGRTTNEKLFF.

The chain joins TRBV5-1 to TRBJ1-6; possibly TRBD1 for D (6 bases). The CDR3 covers 15 residues. From germline, CDR1 is SGHRS and CDR2 YFSETQ. Trimming stripped 4 bases from V and 5 bases from J, with 13 bases between. DNA for the CDR3: TGCGCCAGCAGCCGATGGACAGCTGATAATTCACCCCTCCACTTT. Its translation: CASSRWTADNSPLHF.

This chain links TRBV27 with TRBJ2-3; 9 bases map to TRBD1. CDR1 and CDR2 (germline): MNHEY, SMNVEV (reference sequence). V gave up 5 bases and J gave up 4 bases; unmatched junction bases: 7. The CDR3 has 15 amino acids. The CDR3 sequence: CASSTGTGYADTQYF. For the CDR3, the DNA is TGTGCCAGCAGTACCGGGACAGGGTATGCAGATACGCAGTATTTT.

The chain carries TRBV6-5 and TRBJ1-5; 8 positions match TRBD1. Germline trimming cut 7 bases from V and 3 bases from J; bases unmatched to any gene: 5. The CDR3 runs to 14 residues. Germline V CDR1 and CDR2: MNHEY, SVGAGI. The CDR3 here is CASKQTGDNQPQHF. In DNA form, the CDR3 reads TGTGCCAGCAAGCAGACAGGGGACAATCAGCCCCAGCATTTT.

The chain recombines TRBV3-1 (or the pseudogene TRBV3-2) with TRBJ1-1; tentative D call: TRBD1 (5 bases). CDR3 length: 14 residues. With 3 bases removed from V and 4 bases from J, the gap between germline ends came to 12 bases. Germline V gene lookup returns CDR1 LGHDT and CDR2 YNNKEL (reference sequence). CDR3 loop: CASSQIGTITEAFF. The CDR3 DNA reads TGTGCCAGCAGCCAGATCGGGACGATCACTGAAGCTTTCTTT.

This clone was recorded once. The rearrangement links TRBV7-6 to TRBJ2-5, with a possible D match to TRBD1 (6 bases). The CDR3 loop spans 16 amino acids. V lost 0 bases and J lost 1, with 12 bases in between. The V gene's germline CDR1 is SGHVS and CDR2 FNYEAQ. This CDR3 reads CASSLAQGSIQETQYF. The DNA of the CDR3 is TGTGCCAGCAGCTTAGCTCAGGGGTCGATCCAAGAGACCCAGTACTTC. The full variable domain, in which reference TRBV7-6 and TRBJ2-5 provide the parts outside the CDR3, is GAGVSQSPRYKVTKRGQDVALRCDPISGHVSLYWYRQALGQGPEFLTYFNYEAQQDKSGLPNDRFSAERPEGSISTLTIQRTEQRDSAMYRCASSLAQGSIQETQYFGPGTRLLVL.

V usage is TRBV5-6 and J usage is TRBJ1-4; D is unresolved. V gave up 4 bases and J gave up 3 bases, with 16 bases separating them. The CDR3 contains 16 residues. Germline loops: CDR1 SGHDT, CDR2 YYEEEE. This chain's CDR3 is CASSPASGPPNEKLFF. In DNA form, the CDR3 reads TGTGCCAGCAGCCCAGCGTCCGGGCCGCCTAATGAAAAACTGTTTTTT.

The V gene is TRBV4-2, the J gene TRBJ2-7; D is perhaps TRBD2 (6 bases). The CDR3 has 14 amino acids. Germline lookup yields CDR1 LGHNA and CDR2 YNFKEQ. Trimming took 4 bases from V and 7 from J, leaving 17 bases between them. The CDR3 loop is CASSLPSVLGEQYF. For the CDR3, the DNA is TGTGCCAGCAGCCTCCCTAGCGTTTTAGGGGAGCAGTACTTC.